What follows is one T cell receptor (beta chain) and its context. The antigen this receptor binds is unknown. Per-nucleotide qualities are absent, and no much larger clonotype sits a single base away. Trimmed from V: 1 base; trimmed from J: 0 bases; junction bases lacking a gene match: 7. CDR1 SGHTS and CDR2 YDEGEE are derived from the germline V gene. The CDR3 covers 17 residues, taking in both the cysteine and the phenylalanine. Of the read, only the CDR3 DNA is kept; its 51 bases are in frame from base 1. The sample is drawn from a study of blood T cell repertoires in COVID-19 (dated by TCRdb to 2018 to 2021). Study-level background: Samples covering the acute and convalescent phases of COVID-19 were provided by collaborators in the United States, Italy and Spain. The dataset comprised deeply sampled blood TCRbeta repertoires from subjects exposed to, actively infected with, or recovered from COVID-19. Samples came from the ongoing ImmuneRACE study (first 160 participants) plus 1,254 subjects from 6 global collaborators. The material from the prospective study consisted of cDNA or gDNA derived from T cells, B-cell-depleted T cells, or PBMCs. The repertoires were released in a freely available public database meant as a resource for research on the immune response to SARS-CoV-2. Where HLA class I and class II types were available, the types were taken from metadata supplied by the sample provider, not from assay-based typing. Sample metadata almost always included a de-identified subject ID, COVID-19 status, age in years and sex. The research as a whole found: How much clinical and demographic metadata was included differed by source and by participant, and the metadata was provided uncurated.

TCRbeta CDR3 regions were amplified from genomic DNA using the immunoSEQ Assay, a bias-controlled multiplex PCR. The original methods were these. Nucleated cell counts per sample were estimated from amplification of reference gene primers within the assay. To quantify the absolute abundance of each unique TCRbeta CDR3 rearrangement, sequence reads were collapsed and filtered. For each sample, productive Simpson clonality was calculated by taking the square root of Simpson's diversity index across productive rearrangements. The source is immuneACCESS, and TCRdb retained only in-frame sequences with V and J called. Part of the clones is not carried over; for the studies checked, unresolved V genes explain less than half of this, and the remainder is unexplained. D and trimming were read from the DNA, whereas the V and J calls and clone size are those reported in that table. The sample profile shows about 83,000 clones; around 83% of them were found once. About 20% of the sample is in the top ten clones.

Collaborating institutions collected whole blood in K2EDTA tubes following their own protocols. For TCRbeta analysis, collaborators shipped samples in one of three forms: frozen whole blood, isolated PBMCs, or DNA extracted from either of those sample types. The origin of this receptor is a woman of 80 years or more in a cohort sampled during active or convalescent COVID-19. The rearrangement joined TRBV5-8 to TRBJ2-3, and TRBD2 aligns with 8 junction nucleotides. Sequencing input: peripheral blood. The sequenced DNA: TGTGCCAGCAGCTTGCTAGGCGGGAGGCCCAGCACAGATACGCAGTATTTT. Its protein is CASSLLGGRPSTDTQYF.